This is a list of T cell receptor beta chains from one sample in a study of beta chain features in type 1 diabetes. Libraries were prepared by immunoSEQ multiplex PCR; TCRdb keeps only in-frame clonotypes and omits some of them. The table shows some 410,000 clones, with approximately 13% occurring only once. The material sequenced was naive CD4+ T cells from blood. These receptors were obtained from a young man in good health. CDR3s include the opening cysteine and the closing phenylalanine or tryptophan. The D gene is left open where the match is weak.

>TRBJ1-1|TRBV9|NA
CASSTAGNTEAFF
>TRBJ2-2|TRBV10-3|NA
CAISEGSGPNTGELFF
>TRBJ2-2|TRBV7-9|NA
CASSLRPLAVFTGELFF
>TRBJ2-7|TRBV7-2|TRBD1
CASSHTPPTTGGYEQYF
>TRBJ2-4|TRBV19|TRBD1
CASSNWAGQGLNIQYF
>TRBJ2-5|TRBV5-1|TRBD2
CASSSGAGQETQYF
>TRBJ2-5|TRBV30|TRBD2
CASDVAGAETQYF
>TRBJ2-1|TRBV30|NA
CAWSPGSGGQFF
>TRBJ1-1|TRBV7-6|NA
CASSWTPGGNTEAFF
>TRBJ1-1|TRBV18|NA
CASSQAELTEAFF
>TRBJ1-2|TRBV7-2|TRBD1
CASSPSGTVYGYTF
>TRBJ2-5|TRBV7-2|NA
CASSPGRGLFETQYF
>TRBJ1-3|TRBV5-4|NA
CASSLSSGLDGNTIYF
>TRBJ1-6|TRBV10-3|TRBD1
CAISGTGQGNSPLHF
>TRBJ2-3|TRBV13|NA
CASSLWDFTDTQYF
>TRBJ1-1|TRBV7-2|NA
CASSKLWSQNTEAFF
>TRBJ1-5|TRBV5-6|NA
CASSFRAGFGNQPQHF
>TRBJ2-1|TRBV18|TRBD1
CASSPVFGTGGFGEQFF
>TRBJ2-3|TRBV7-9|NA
CASSRDATDTQYF
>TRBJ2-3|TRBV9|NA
CASSEQNTDTQYF
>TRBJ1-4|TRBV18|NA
CASSPLGLWNEKLFF
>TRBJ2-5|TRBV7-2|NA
CASSQQGTQYF
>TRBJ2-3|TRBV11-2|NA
CASSLVARDTQYF
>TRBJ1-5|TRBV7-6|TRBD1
CASSLNVRQGYYSNQPQHF
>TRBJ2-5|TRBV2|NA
CASSRFGGASETQYF
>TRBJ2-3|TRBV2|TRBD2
CASSGSGGASTDTQYF
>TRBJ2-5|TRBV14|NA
CASSQGGTQYF
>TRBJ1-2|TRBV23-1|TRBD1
CASARGRGLDGYTF
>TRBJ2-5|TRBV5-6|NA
CASTVGLTQYF
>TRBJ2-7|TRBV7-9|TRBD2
CASSLSLAGDFYEQYF
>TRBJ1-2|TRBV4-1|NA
CASSYPGSGMRGYTF
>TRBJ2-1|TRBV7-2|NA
CASRLESLVRNEQFF
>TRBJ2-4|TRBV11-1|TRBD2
CASSFGGSAKNIQYF
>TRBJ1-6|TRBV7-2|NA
CASSLEGSSYNSPLHF
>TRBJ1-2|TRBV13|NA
CASSSLRDSNYGYTF
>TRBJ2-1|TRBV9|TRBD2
CASSVPAGEPYNEQFF
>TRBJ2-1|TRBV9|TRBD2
CASDKGSGGLAVQEQFF
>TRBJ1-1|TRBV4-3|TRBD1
CASSLFLGARTGEAFF
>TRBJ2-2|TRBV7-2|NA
CASSLRRDGELFF
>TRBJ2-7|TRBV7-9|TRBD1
CASSYDRGLPYEQYF
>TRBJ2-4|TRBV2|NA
CASRGLDKNIQYF
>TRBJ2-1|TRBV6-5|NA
CASSYSGPTSYNEQFF